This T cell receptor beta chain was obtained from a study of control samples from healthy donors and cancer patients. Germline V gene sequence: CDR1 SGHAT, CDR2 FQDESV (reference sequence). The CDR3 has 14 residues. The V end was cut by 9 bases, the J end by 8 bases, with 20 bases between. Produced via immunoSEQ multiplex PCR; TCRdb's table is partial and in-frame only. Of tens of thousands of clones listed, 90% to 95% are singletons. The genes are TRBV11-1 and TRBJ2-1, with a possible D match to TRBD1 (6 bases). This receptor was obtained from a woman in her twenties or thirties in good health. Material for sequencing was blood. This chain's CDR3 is CASKDSGLYDEQFF. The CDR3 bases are TGTGCCAGTAAGGACAGCGGTTTATACGATGAGCAGTTCTTC. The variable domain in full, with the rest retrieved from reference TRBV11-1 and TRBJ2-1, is EAEVAQSPRYKITEKSQAVAFWCDPISGHATLYWYRQILGQGPELLVQFQDESVVDDSQLPKDRFSAERLKGVDSTLKIQPAELGDSAMYLCASKDSGLYDEQFFGPGTRLTVL.